This T cell receptor beta chain was retrieved from a study of CD8+CD57+ T cells in acquired aplastic anemia. The CDR3 length is 14 residues. V shed 3 bases and J shed 9 bases, with 12 bases lying between them. Germline V gives CDR1 SGHVS, CDR2 FQNEAQ. Genomic DNA acted as the template from which TCR beta VDJ combination and CDR3 sequence profiling were carried out. One entry per CDR3 protein results from TCRdb running MiXCR on the reads. Here the sample spans under 350,000 distinct CDR3 sequences, roughly 50% being singletons. This TCR was sampled from a human donor with severe aplastic anemia or a healthy control (not recorded which). The genes are TRBV7-8 and TRBJ1-6; TRBD1 might be the D (6 bases). Sequencing was carried out using sorted CD4+, CD8+, or CD8+CD57+ T cells (not recorded which) from PBMCs. The DNA for the CDR3 is TGTGCCAGCAGCTTTGACAGGTCGGGTTCACCCCTCCACTTT. This codes for CASSFDRSGSPLHF. The full variable domain, completed using reference TRBV7-8 and TRBJ1-6, is GAGVSQSPRYKVAKRGQDVALRCDPISGHVSLFWYQQALGQGPEFLTYFQNEAQLDKSGLPSDRFFAERPEGSVSTLKIQRTQQEDSAVYLCASSFDRSGSPLHFGNGTRLTVT.